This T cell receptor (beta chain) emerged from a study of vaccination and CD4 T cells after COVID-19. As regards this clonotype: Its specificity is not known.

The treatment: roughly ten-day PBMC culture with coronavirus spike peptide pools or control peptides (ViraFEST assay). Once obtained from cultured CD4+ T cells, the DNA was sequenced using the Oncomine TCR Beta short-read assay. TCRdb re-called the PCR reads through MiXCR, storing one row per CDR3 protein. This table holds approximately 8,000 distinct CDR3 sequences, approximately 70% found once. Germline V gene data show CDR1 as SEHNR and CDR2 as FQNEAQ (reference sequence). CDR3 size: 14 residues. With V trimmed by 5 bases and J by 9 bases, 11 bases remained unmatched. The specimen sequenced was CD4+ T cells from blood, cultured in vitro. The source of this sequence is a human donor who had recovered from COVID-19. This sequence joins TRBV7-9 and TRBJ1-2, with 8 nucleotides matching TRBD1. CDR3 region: CASSIETGDGRYTF. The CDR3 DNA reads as TGTGCCAGCAGCATAGAGACAGGGGATGGGCGCTACACCTTC.